The 5 T cell receptor beta chains below come from one sample, sequenced in a study of cytomegalovirus exposure and HLA in healthy donors listed by TCRdb under 2017. The library was produced with the immunoSEQ multiplex PCR assay. For the multiplex PCR, a mixture combining 60 forward primers for TCR Vbeta segments and 13 reverse primers for TCR Jbeta segments was used. Imported from immuneACCESS, the table was reduced by TCRdb to in-frame sequences with V and J called. These copies leave out some clones; in studies compared against another copy, an unresolved V gene accounts for under half, and the cause of the remainder is not known. The sample table shows about 150,000 clones, and 60% to 80% are seen once. The top ten hold approximately 3.8% of the sample. Specimen: PBMCs. The receptors come from a male donor in good health and CMV-seronegative.

This sequence joins TRBV6-5 and TRBJ2-7; TRBD2 is a possible D gene (6 bases). Germline V gene lookup returns CDR1 MNHEY and CDR2 SVGAGI. V lost 0 bases and J lost 6, with 12 bases in between. The CDR3 covers 14 residues. The CDR3 sequence: CASSYSLGGGEQYF. CDR3 DNA: TGTGCCAGCAGTTACTCCCTTGGGGGAGGCGAGCAGTACTTC.

This clone was seen a few times. The chain combines TRBV4-1 with TRBJ1-1; D gene ambiguous. V was pared by 2 bases and J by 3 bases, with 16 bases between. Germline values: CDR1 MGHRA, CDR2 YSYEKL. CDR3 size: 16 residues. The CDR3 DNA reads TGCGCCAGCAGCCAATCAAGGAGGGCGGTTGACACTGAAGCTTTCTTT. Protein product: CASSQSRRAVDTEAFF.

A single count supports this clone. The genes are TRBV5-1 and TRBJ1-2; D call uncertain. CDR3 length: 14 amino acids. Per the germline V gene, CDR1 is SGHRS and CDR2 is YFSETQ. V was trimmed by 4 bases and J by 8 bases, leaving 18 bases between them. The CDR3 DNA reads TGCGCCAGCAGCAAAGTGAGCACCTCCGGGGGCTACACCTTC. Amino acids: CASSKVSTSGGYTF.

The rearrangement joins TRBV6-6 to TRBJ1-2, with D hard to call. CDR3 length: 13 amino acids. Germline-derived CDR1 and CDR2 are MNHNY and SVGAGI (reference sequence). V was pared by 8 bases and J by 5 bases, with 15 bases between. The CDR3: CASSVSGFYGYTF. The DNA for the CDR3 is TGTGCCAGCTCGGTCTCGGGTTTTTATGGCTACACCTTC.

The CDR3 sequence: CASIGSVGRETQYF. DNA of the CDR3: TGTGCCAGCATCGGGAGTGTGGGTAGGGAGACCCAGTACTTC. The chain joins TRBV6-5 to TRBJ2-5, with a possible D match to TRBD2 (6 bases). Trimming removed 7 bases at V and 5 bases at J, with 17 bases between. Germline V lookup: CDR1 MNHEY, CDR2 SVGAGI. This CDR3 contains 14 residues.